This passage covers 10 T cell receptor beta chains from one sample sequenced in a study of T cell changes during pregnancy in multiple sclerosis. TCRdb's copy holds only in-frame clones and misses some; the assay was immunoSEQ multiplex PCR. Among 85,000 to 90,000 clones, about 94% were seen once, and the ten largest hold approximately 1.7%. The sequences come from peripheral blood, collected after pregnancy. These receptor sequences come from a female donor in good health, enrolled as a control in a pregnancy study.

The rearrangement joins TRBV7-2 to TRBJ1-2, with 8 bases that match TRBD1. The CDR3 has 15 amino acids. Per the germline V gene, CDR1 is SGHTA and CDR2 is FQGNSA. V gave up 2 bases and J gave up 1 base; unmatched junction bases: 3. This CDR3 is CASSLQGAVNYGYTF. CDR3 nucleotide sequence: TGTGCCAGCAGCTTACAGGGGGCAGTTAACTATGGCTACACCTTC.

The chain has TRBV28 and TRBJ2-3; D is possibly TRBD2 (7 bases). Trimming stripped 3 bases from V and 2 bases from J, with 15 bases between. Germline CDR1 is MDHEN and CDR2 is SYDVKM. The CDR3 is 16 amino acids. The CDR3 loop is CASSFPGGRTTDTQYF. The CDR3 DNA reads TGTGCCAGCAGTTTTCCCGGGGGGCGTACCACAGATACGCAGTATTTT.

The V call is TRBV10-1, the J call TRBJ2-2; 12 bases match TRBD1. This CDR3 has 19 residues. The junction had 9 bases not matched to a gene; V was cut back by 0 bases and J by 4 bases. The germline gives CDR1 WNHNN, CDR2 SYGVQD (reference sequence). The CDR3 loop is CASSESGGRDRGRTGELFF. The CDR3 DNA follows: TGCGCCAGCAGTGAGTCGGGGGGCCGGGACAGGGGGCGCACCGGGGAGCTGTTTTTT.

The chain employs TRBV25-1 and TRBJ2-1; D perhaps matches TRBD1 (6 bases). The CDR3 is made up of 16 amino acids. Germline V gene lookup returns CDR1 MGHDK and CDR2 SYGVNS. V was trimmed by 3 bases and J by 2 bases, leaving 14 bases between them. As DNA, the CDR3 is TGTGCCAGCAGTGACATGGGTGGACAGACCTACAATGAGCAGTTCTTC. Its protein product is CASSDMGGQTYNEQFF.

J is TRBJ2-5 and V is TRBV5-1; perhaps TRBD2 as D (6 bases). V was clipped by 0 bases and J by 5 bases, with 11 bases between them. The CDR3 length is 14 residues. Looked up from germline, CDR1 is SGHRS and CDR2 is YFSETQ. CDR3 DNA: TGCGCCAGCAGCTTGGCGGGAGCCCGTGAGACCCAGTACTTC. Its protein is CASSLAGARETQYF. The whole variable domain, filled in from reference TRBV5-1 and TRBJ2-5, reads KAGVTQTPRYLIKTRGQQVTLSCSPISGHRSVSWYQQTPGQGLQFLFEYFSETQRNKGNFPGRFSGRQFSNSRSEMNVSTLELGDSALYLCASSLAGARETQYFGPGTRLLVL.

The V call is TRBV2, the J call TRBJ2-7; TRBD2 is a possible D gene (5 bases). Germline loops: CDR1 SNHLY, CDR2 FYNNEI. V was clipped by 6 bases and J by 3 bases, with 18 bases between them. The CDR3 loop spans 15 amino acids. CDR3 in DNA: TGTGCCAGCAGCCTAACTAGAAACCTTTACTACGAGCAGTACTTC. This translates into CASSLTRNLYYEQYF. Looking up the rest from reference TRBV2 and TRBJ2-7 gives the full variable domain: EPEVTQTPSHQVTQMGQEVILRCVPISNHLYFYWYRQILGQKVEFLVSFYNNEISEKSEIFDDQFSVERPDGSNFTLKIRSTKLEDSAMYFCASSLTRNLYYEQYFGPGTRLTVT.

This sequence joins TRBV7-2 and TRBJ1-2; 7 positions agree with TRBD1. CDR3 size: 15 residues. V lost 4 bases and J lost 4; bases outside the gene matches: 9. Germline CDR1 SGHTA, CDR2 FQGNSA. The CDR3 DNA reads TGTGCCAGCAGCTCAGCCTCCGGGACAGCCTATGGCTACACCTTC. Translation: CASSSASGTAYGYTF.

This clone was recorded only once. The chain couples TRBV2 to TRBJ1-5, with D maybe TRBD1 (6 bases). This CDR3 is 14 amino acids long. The ends were cut back, 4 bases at V and 4 bases at J, with 11 bases in the middle. Germline CDR1 and CDR2: SNHLY and FYNNEI. CDR3 loop: CASSVTGNNQPQHF. CDR3 bases: TGTGCCAGCAGTGTAACAGGGAATAATCAGCCCCAGCATTTT.

The rearrangement uses TRBV6-6 and TRBJ1-2; the D is unclear. Germline loops: CDR1 MNHNY, CDR2 SVGAGI (reference sequence). This CDR3 has 15 amino acids. The V gene lost 6 bases and the J gene lost 0 bases, with 14 bases spanning the gap. The CDR3 nucleotides read TGTGCCAGCAGCTTCAGAAACCTCGCTAACTATGGCTACACCTTC. Protein: CASSFRNLANYGYTF.

This chain connects TRBV10-3 to TRBJ2-3; 7 bases line up with TRBD2. The CDR3 totals 15 residues. Germline CDR1 is ENHRY and CDR2 is SYGVKD. The V gene end was trimmed by 0 bases and the J gene end by 1 base; junction bases not matched to a gene: 1. This chain's CDR3 is CAISESGGGTDTQYF. The CDR3 bases are TGTGCCATCAGTGAGTCTGGGGGGGGCACAGATACGCAGTATTTT.